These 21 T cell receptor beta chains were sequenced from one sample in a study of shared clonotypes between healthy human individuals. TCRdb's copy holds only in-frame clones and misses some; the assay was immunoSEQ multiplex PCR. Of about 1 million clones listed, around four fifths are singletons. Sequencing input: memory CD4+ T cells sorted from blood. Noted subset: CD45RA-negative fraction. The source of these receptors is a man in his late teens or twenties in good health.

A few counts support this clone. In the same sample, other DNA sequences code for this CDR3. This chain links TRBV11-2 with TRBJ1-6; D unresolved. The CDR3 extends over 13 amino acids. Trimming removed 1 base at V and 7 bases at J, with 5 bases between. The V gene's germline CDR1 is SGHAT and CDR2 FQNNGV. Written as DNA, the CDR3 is TGTGCCAGCAGCTTAGCCCAGAATTCACCCCTCCACTTT. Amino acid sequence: CASSLAQNSPLHF.

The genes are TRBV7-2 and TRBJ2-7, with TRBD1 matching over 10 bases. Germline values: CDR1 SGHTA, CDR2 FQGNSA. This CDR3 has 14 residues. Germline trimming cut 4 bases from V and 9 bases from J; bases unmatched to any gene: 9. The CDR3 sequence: CASSWTGTGEVQYF. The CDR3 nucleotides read TGTGCCAGCAGCTGGACCGGGACAGGGGAAGTGCAGTACTTC.

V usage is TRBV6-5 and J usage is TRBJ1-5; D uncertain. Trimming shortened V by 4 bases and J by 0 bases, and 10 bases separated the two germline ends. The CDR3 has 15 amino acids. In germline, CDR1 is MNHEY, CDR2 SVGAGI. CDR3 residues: CASSSLIASNQPQHF. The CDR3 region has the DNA TGTGCCAGCAGTTCCCTGATCGCTAGCAATCAGCCCCAGCATTTT.

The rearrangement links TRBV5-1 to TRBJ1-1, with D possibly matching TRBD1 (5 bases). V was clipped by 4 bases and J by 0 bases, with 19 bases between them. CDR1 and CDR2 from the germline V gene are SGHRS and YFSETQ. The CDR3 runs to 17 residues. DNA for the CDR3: TGCGCCAGCAGCCCTACCGGGACGGGGACCATGAACACTGAAGCTTTCTTT. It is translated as CASSPTGTGTMNTEAFF.

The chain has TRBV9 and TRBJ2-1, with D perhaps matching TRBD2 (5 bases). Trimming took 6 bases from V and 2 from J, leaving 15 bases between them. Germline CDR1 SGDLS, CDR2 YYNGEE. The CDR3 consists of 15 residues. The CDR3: CASTRNSDPYNEQFF. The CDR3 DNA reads TGTGCCAGCACCAGGAATAGCGATCCCTACAATGAGCAGTTCTTC.

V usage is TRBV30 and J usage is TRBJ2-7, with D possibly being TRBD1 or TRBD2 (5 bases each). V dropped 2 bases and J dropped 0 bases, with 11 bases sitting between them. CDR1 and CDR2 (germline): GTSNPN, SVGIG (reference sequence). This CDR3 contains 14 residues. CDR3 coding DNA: TGTGCCTGGAGTACGGGACCCGGCTCCTACGAGCAGTACTTC. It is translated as CAWSTGPGSYEQYF.

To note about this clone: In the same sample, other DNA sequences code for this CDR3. CDR3 loop: CASSLAGSSYEQYF. In nucleotides, the CDR3 is TGCGCCAGCAGCTTGGCAGGGAGTTCCTACGAGCAGTACTTC. The J gene is TRBJ2-7, the V gene TRBV5-1; either TRBD1 or TRBD2 may fit D (5 bases each). Germline CDR1 is SGHRS and CDR2 is YFSETQ. The CDR3 spans 14 residues. The germline V and J ends were trimmed by 0 bases and 1 base, with 8 bases remaining between them.

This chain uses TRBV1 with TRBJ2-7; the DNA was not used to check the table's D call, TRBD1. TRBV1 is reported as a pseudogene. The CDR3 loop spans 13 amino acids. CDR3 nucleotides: TGCACCAGCAGCCAAGGGGCTTCCGACGAGCAGTACTTC. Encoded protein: CTSSQGASDEQYF.

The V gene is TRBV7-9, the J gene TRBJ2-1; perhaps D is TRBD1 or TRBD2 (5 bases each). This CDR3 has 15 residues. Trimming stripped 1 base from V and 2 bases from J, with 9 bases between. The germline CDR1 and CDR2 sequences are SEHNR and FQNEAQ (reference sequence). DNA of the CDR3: TGTGCCAGCAGCTTAGGAGGGACCACCTACAATGAGCAGTTCTTC. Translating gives CASSLGGTTYNEQFF.

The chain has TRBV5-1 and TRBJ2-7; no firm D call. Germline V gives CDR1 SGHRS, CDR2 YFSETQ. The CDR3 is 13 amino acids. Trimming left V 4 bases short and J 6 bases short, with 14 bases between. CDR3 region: CASSPEPDLEQYF. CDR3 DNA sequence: TGCGCCAGCAGCCCCGAGCCTGATCTCGAGCAGTACTTC.

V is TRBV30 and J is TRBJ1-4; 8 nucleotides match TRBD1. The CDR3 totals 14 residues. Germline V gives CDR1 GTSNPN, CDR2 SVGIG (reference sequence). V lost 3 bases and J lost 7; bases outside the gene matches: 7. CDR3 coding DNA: TGTGCCTGGAGCCTACAGGACAGGGTTGAAAAACTGTTTTTT. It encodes CAWSLQDRVEKLFF.

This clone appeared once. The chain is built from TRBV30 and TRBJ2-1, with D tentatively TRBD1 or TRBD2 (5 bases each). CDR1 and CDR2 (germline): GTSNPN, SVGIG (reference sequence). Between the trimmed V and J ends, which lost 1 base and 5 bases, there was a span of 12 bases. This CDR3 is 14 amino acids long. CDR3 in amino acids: CAWSGGIEDNEQFF. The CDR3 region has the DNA TGTGCCTGGAGTGGGGGGATAGAGGACAATGAGCAGTTCTTC.

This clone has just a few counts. CDR3 coding DNA: TGTGCCAGCAGCCCACCCTGGACAGGGGAAGCTTTCTTT. Residues: CASSPPWTGEAFF. The chain combines TRBV28 with TRBJ1-1; 8 bases align to TRBD1. CDR1 and CDR2 from the germline V gene are MDHEN and SYDVKM. The CDR3 runs to 13 residues. With V trimmed by 6 bases and J by 8 bases, 8 bases remained unmatched.

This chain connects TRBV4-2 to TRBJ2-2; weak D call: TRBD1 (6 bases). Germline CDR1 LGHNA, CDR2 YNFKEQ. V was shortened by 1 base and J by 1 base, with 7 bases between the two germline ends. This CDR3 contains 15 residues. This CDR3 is CASSQGRGNTGELFF. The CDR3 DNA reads TGTGCCAGCAGCCAAGGCAGGGGGAACACCGGGGAGCTGTTTTTT.

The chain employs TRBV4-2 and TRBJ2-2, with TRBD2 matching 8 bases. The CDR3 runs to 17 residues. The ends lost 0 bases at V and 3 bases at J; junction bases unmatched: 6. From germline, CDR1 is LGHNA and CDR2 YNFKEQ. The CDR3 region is CASSQELAGGHTGELFF. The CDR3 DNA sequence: TGTGCCAGCAGCCAAGAGCTCGCGGGGGGCCACACCGGGGAGCTGTTTTTT.

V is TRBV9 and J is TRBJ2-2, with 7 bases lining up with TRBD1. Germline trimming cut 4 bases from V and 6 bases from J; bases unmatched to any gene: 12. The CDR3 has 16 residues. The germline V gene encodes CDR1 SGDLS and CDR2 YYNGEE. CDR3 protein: CASSFTKKQGPGELFF. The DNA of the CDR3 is TGTGCCAGCAGCTTCACGAAGAAACAGGGGCCCGGGGAGCTGTTTTTT. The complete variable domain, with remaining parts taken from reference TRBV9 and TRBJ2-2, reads DSGVTQTPKHLITATGQRVTLRCSPRSGDLSVYWYQQSLDQGLQFLIQYYNGEERAKGNILERFSAQQFPDLHSELNLSSLELGDSALYFCASSFTKKQGPGELFFGEGSRLTVL.

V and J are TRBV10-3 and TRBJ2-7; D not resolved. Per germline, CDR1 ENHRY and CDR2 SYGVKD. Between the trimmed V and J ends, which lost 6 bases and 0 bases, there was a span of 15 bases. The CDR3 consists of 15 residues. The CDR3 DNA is TGTGCCATCAGGACTGCCGCTCGAAGCTCCTACGAGCAGTACTTC. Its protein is CAIRTAARSSYEQYF.

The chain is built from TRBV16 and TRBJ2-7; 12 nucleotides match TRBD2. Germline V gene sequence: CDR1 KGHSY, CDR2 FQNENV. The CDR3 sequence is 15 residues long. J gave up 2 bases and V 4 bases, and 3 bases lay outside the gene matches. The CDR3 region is CASSPTSGGPYEQYF. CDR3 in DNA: TGTGCCAGCAGCCCCACTAGCGGGGGGCCCTACGAGCAGTACTTC.

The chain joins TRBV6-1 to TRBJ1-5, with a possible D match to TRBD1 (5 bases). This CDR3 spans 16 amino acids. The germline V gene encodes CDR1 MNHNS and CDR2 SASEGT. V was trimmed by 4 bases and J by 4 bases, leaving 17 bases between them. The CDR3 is CASSGPSGVGNQPQHF. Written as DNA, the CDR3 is TGTGCCAGCAGTGGCCCGTCGGGGGTAGGAAATCAGCCCCAGCATTTT.

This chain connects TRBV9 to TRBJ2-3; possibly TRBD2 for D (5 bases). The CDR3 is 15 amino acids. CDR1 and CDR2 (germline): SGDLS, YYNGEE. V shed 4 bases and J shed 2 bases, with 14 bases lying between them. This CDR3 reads CASSRTRLSTDTQYF. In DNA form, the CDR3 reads TGTGCCAGCAGCCGGACTCGACTTTCCACAGATACGCAGTATTTT.

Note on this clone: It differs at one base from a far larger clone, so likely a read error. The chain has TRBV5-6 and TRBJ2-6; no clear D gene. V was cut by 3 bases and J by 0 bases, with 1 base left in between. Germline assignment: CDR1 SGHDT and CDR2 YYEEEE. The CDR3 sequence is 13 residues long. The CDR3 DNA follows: TGTGCCAGCAGCTACTCTGGGGCCAACGTCCTGACTTTC. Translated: CASSYSGANVLTF.